The clone carrying this T cell receptor beta chain was seen at least ten times. Its antigen is unknown. The trim removed 2 bases at V and 4 bases at J, leaving 3 bases unmatched. Per germline, CDR1 SQVTM and CDR2 ANQGSEA. This CDR3 is 13 amino acids long. The record originates from a study of T-cell reconstitution after alpha-beta-depleted transplantation in children. The TCRbeta library was prepared with unique molecular identifiers. A single record per CDR3 protein comes from TCRdb applying MiXCR to the PCR reads. The sample lists about 490,000 distinct CDR3 sequences; roughly a tenth were seen once. General study results and limits: One year post-transplant, T-cell counts and diversity were largely derived from T cells produced anew. There were reportedly several hundred expanded graft clones from which alpha-beta T cells came about two months after transplant.

This specimen consisted of PBMCs, obtained before TCRalphabeta/CD19-depleted stem cell transplant. This receptor was identified in a child under 10 years old with inherited bone marrow failure, due to receive a stem cell transplant. The V and J genes are TRBV29-1 and TRBJ2-5, with TRBD1 matching 8 bases. This chain's CDR3 is CSVERTGLETQYF. The DNA for the CDR3 is TGCAGCGTTGAACGGACAGGGTTAGAGACCCAGTACTTC.